This T cell receptor (beta chain) comes out of a study of early T cells in non-severe SARS-CoV-2 infection. Study details: From unsorted whole blood, bulk RNA was sequenced, and the chains remained unpaired.

Attached unique molecular identifiers marked individual cDNA molecules. Via MiXCR, TCRdb re-called the 5' RACE reads, giving one row per CDR3 protein. The sample has 100,000 to 120,000 distinct CDR3 sequences; roughly an eighth are singletons. Between the trimmed V and J ends, which lost 1 base and 1 base, there was a span of 10 bases. CDR3 length: 15 residues. Germline CDR1 SGHVS, CDR2 FNYEAQ. Study-level findings and limits: Anti-spike CD8 responses were favored by VDJdb matching, which missed private and CD4 specificities.

This clonotype showed up many times. The antigen is unknown. This receptor was obtained from an adult who was a healthcare worker with PCR-confirmed SARS-CoV-2 infection or an uninfected control (not recorded which). This specimen was whole blood, taken at baseline. The rearrangement joins TRBV7-6 to TRBJ2-5; possible D gene TRBD2, 5 bases. The CDR3 spells CASSLESAVQETQYF. The CDR3 DNA is TGTGCCAGCAGCTTAGAATCAGCGGTCCAAGAGACCCAGTACTTC.